This record covers a single T cell receptor beta chain. Its specificity is unknown. Synthesis of cDNA was carried out by template-switch 5'RACE. The reaction used 10-nucleotide random UMIs. From the 5' RACE reads, TCRdb called clonotypes with MiXCR, one entry per CDR3 protein. The table lists around 53,000 distinct CDR3 sequences, approximately 4.4% of them singletons. The data originate from a study of neurological immune-mediated disorders. General study points: None of the CDR3 amino acid sequences of expanded clones recurred across subjects, suggesting private repertoires in all groups. Patients with HTLV-1-associated myelopathy had the highest level of TCR clonal expansion, whereas patients with multiple sclerosis had the lowest level, falling beneath the level found in healthy controls. Clinical and MRI features did not associate with the cluster found in multiple sclerosis patients.

Germline loops: CDR1 SGHKS, CDR2 YYEKEE (reference sequence). Trimming at V came to 1 base and at J to 5 bases, leaving 7 bases not matched to a gene. CDR3 length: 15 amino acids. This receptor was identified in a man aged 50 to 59 with multiple sclerosis. This chain links TRBV5-5 with TRBJ1-1, with TRBD1 matching over 8 bases. Input material: PBMCs. CDR3 region: CASSLFYTGGTEAFF. The CDR3 DNA is TGTGCCAGCAGCTTGTTCTACACAGGGGGGACTGAAGCTTTCTTT.